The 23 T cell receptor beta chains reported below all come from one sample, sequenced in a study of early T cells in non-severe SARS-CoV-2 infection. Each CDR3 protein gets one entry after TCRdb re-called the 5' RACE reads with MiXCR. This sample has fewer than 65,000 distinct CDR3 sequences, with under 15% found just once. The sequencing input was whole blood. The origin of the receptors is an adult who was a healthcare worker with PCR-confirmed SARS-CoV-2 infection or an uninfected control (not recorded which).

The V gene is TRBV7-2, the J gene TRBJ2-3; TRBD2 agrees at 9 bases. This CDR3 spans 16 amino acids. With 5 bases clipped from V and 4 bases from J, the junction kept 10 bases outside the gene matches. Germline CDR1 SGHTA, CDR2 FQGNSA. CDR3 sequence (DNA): TGTGCCAGCAGCCTTAGACCCAGCGGGGGGTCAGATACGCAGTATTTT. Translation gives CASSLRPSGGSDTQYF.

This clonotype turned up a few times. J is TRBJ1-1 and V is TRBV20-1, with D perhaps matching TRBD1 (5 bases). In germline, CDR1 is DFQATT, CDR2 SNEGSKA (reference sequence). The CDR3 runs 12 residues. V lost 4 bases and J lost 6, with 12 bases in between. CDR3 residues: CSAKSQGPEAFF. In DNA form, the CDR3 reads TGCAGTGCTAAAAGTCAGGGACCTGAAGCTTTCTTT.

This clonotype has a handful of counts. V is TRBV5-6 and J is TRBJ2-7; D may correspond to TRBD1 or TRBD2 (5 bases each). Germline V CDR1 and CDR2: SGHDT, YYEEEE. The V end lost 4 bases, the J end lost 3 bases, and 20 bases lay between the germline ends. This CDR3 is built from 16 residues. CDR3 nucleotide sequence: TGTGCCAGCAGCCCGGCCCTACGGGGCGCGAACTACGAGCAGTACTTC. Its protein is CASSPALRGANYEQYF.

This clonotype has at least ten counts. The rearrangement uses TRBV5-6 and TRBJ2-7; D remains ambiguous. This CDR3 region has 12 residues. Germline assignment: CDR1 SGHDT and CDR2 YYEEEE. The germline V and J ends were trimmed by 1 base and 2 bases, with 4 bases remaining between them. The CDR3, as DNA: TGTGCCAGCAGCTTGAGTACCTACGAGCAGTACTTC. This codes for CASSLSTYEQYF.

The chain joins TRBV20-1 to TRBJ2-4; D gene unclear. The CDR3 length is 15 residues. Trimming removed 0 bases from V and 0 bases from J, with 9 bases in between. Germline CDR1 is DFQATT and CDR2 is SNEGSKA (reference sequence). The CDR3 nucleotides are TGCAGTGCTAGAGAAGGAAGAATAGCCAAAAACATTCAGTACTTC. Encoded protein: CSAREGRIAKNIQYF.

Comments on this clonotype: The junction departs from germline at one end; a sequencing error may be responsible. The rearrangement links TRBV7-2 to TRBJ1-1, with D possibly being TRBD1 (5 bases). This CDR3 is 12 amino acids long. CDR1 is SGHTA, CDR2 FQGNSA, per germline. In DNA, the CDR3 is TGTGCCAGCAGCTTCATGGGGACTGAAGTTTTCTTT. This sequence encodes CASSFMGTEVFF.

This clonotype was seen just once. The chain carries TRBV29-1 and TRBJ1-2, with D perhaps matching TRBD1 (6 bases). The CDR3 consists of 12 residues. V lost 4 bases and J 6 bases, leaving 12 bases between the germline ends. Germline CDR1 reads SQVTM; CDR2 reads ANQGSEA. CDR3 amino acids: CSVVQGLNGYTF. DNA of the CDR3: TGCAGCGTTGTGCAGGGGCTCAATGGCTACACCTTC.

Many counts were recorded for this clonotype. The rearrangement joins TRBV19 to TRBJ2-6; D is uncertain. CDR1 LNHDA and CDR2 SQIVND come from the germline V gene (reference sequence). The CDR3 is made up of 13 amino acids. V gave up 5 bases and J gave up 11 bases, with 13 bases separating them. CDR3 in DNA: TGTGCCAGTAGTTTCGCTGCTCGGGACGTCCTGACTTTC. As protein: CASSFAARDVLTF.

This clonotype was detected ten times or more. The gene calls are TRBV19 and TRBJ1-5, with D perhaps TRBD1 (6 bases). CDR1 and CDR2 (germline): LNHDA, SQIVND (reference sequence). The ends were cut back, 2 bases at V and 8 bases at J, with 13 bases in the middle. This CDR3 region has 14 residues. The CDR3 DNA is TGTGCCAGTAGTATAAGAGGGGGAACCGAGCCCCAGCATTTT. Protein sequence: CASSIRGGTEPQHF.

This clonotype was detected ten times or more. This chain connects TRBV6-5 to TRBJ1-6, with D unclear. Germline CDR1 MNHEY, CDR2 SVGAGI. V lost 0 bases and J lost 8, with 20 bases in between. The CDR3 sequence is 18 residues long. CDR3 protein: CASSYSSLSSGKHSPLHF. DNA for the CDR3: TGTGCCAGCAGTTACTCTAGTTTGTCATCGGGCAAGCATTCACCCCTCCACTTT.

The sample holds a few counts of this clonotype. CDR3 DNA sequence: TGTGCCTGGAGTGGGCTACAGGGGCAAGAGACCCAGTACTTC. Translating it yields CAWSGLQGQETQYF. The V gene is TRBV30, the J gene TRBJ2-5; 7 positions agree with TRBD1. The germline CDR1 and CDR2 sequences are GTSNPN and SVGIG (reference sequence). This CDR3 is built from 14 residues. V shed 1 base, J shed 2 bases, and the junction held 4 bases outside the gene matches.

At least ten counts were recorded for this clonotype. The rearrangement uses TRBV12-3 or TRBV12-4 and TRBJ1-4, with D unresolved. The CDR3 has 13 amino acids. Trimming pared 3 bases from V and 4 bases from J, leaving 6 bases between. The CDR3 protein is CASSFPHNEKLFF. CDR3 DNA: TGTGCCAGCAGTTTTCCCCATAATGAAAAACTGTTTTTT.

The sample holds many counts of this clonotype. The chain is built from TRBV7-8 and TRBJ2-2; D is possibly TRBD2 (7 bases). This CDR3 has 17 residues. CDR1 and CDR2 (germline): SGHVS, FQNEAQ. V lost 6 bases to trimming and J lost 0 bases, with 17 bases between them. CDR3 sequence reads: CASSSGGGASNTGELFF. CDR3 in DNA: TGTGCCAGCAGTTCCGGAGGGGGGGCCTCGAACACCGGGGAGCTGTTTTTT.

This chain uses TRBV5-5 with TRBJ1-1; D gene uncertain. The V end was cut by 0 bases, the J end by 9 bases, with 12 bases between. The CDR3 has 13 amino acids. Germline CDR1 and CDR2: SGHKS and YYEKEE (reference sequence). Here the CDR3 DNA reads TGTGCCAGCAGCTTGGCCATAGGGCAGAAAGCTTTCTTT. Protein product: CASSLAIGQKAFF.

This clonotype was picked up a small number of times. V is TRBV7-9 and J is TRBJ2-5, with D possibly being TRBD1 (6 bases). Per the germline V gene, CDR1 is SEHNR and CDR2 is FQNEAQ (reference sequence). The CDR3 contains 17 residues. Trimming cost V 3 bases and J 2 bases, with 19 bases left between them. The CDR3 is CASSLTPGHMFQETQYF. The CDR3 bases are TGTGCCAGCAGCTTGACACCGGGACACATGTTTCAAGAGACCCAGTACTTC. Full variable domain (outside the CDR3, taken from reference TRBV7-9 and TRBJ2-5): DTGVSQNPRHKITKRGQNVTFRCDPISEHNRLYWYRQTLGQGPEFLTYFQNEAQLEKSRLLSDRFSAERPKGSFSTLEIQRTEQGDSAMYLCASSLTPGHMFQETQYFGPGTRLLVL.

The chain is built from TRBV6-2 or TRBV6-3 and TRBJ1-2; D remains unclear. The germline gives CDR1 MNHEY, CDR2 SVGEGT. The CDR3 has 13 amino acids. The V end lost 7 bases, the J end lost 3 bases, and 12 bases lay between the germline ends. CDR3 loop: CASTLDGYYGYTF. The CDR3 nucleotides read TGTGCCAGCACCCTCGACGGCTACTATGGCTACACCTTC.

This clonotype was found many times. In DNA, the CDR3 is TGTGCCATCAGTGAGTCGGGATTAACTGGCAATCAGCCCCAGCATTTT. It translates to CAISESGLTGNQPQHF. V is TRBV10-3 and J is TRBJ1-5; D gene uncertain. Trimming shortened V by 0 bases and J by 2 bases, and 11 bases separated the two germline ends. The V gene's germline CDR1 is ENHRY and CDR2 SYGVKD. The length of the CDR3 is 16 residues.

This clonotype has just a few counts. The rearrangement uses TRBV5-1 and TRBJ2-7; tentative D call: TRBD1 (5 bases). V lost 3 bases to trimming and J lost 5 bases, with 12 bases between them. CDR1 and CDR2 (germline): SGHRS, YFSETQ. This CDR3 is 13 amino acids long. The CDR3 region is CASSSTVGDEQYF. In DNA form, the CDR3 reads TGCGCCAGCAGCTCCACAGTAGGGGACGAGCAGTACTTC.

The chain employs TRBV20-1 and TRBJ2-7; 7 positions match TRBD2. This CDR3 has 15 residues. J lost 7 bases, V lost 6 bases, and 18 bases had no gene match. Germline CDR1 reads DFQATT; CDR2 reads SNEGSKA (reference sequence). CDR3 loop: CSAPSPWGGTTEQYF. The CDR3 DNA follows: TGCAGTGCCCCGTCGCCGTGGGGGGGAACCACGGAGCAGTACTTC.

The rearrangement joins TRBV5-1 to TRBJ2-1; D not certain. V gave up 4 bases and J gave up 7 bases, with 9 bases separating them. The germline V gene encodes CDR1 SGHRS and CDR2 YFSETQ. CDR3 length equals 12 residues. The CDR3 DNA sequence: TGCGCCAGCAGCGGTGGGCTTAATGAGCAGTTCTTC. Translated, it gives CASSGGLNEQFF. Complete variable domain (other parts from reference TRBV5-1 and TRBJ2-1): KAGVTQTPRYLIKTRGQQVTLSCSPISGHRSVSWYQQTPGQGLQFLFEYFSETQRNKGNFPGRFSGRQFSNSRSEMNVSTLELGDSALYLCASSGGLNEQFFGPGTRLTVL.

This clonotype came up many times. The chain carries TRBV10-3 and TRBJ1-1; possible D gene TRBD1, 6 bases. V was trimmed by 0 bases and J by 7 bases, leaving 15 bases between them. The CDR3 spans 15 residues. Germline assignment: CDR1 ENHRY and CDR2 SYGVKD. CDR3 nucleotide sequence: TGTGCCATCAGTGAGTCGAGGGCGGGGGCCAGTGAAGCTTTCTTT. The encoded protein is CAISESRAGASEAFF.

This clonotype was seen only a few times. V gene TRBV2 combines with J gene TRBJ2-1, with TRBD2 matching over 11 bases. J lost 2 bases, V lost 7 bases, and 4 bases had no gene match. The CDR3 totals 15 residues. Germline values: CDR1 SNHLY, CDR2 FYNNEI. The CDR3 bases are TGTGCCAGCACCTTTAGCGGGGGGGCCTACAATGAGCAGTTCTTC. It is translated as CASTFSGGAYNEQFF.

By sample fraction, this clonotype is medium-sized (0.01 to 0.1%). In DNA form, the CDR3 reads TGCAGTGCTAGATACCTCGACAATGAGCAGTTCTTC. Translating it yields CSARYLDNEQFF. This chain joins TRBV20-1 and TRBJ2-1; D unresolved. The CDR3 has 12 residues. Germline CDR1 is DFQATT and CDR2 is SNEGSKA (reference sequence). Trimming took 2 bases from V and 5 from J, leaving 7 bases between them.